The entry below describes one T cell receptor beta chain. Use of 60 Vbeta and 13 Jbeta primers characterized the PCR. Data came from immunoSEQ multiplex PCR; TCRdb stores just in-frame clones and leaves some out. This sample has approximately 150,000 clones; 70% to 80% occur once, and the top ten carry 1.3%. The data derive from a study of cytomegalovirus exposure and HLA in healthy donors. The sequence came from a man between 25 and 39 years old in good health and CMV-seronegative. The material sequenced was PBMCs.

DNA for the CDR3: TGTGCCACCAGCAGAGACAGATTTAATGAAAAACTGTTTTTT. It yields the protein CATSRDRFNEKLFF. The J gene is TRBJ1-4, the V gene TRBV15, with D uncertain. In germline, CDR1 is LNHNV, CDR2 YYDKDF (reference sequence). The CDR3 is 14 residues long. V shed 0 bases and J shed 4 bases, with 6 bases lying between them.